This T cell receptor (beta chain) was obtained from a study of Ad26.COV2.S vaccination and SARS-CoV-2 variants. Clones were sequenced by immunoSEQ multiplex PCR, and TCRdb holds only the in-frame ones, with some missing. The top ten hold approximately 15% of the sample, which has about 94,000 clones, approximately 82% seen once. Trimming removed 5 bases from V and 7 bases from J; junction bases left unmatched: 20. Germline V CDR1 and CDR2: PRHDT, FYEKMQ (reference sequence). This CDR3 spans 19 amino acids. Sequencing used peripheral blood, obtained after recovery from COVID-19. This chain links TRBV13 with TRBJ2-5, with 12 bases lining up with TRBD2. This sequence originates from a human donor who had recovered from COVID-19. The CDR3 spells CASSLRGLAGGPGRWTQYF. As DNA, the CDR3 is TGTGCCAGCAGCCTGAGGGGCCTAGCGGGAGGGCCCGGTCGATGGACCCAGTACTTC.